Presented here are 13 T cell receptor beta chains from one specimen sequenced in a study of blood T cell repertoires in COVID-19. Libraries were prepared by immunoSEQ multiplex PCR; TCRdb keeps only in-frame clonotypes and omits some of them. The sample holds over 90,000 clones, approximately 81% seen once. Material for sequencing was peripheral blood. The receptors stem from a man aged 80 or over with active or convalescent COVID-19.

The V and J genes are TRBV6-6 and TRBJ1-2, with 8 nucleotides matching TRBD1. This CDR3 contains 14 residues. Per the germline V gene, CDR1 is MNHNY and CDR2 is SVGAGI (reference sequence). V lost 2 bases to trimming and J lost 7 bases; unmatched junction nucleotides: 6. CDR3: CASSYEDRAIGYTF. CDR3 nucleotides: TGTGCCAGCAGTTACGAGGACAGGGCGATTGGCTACACCTTC.

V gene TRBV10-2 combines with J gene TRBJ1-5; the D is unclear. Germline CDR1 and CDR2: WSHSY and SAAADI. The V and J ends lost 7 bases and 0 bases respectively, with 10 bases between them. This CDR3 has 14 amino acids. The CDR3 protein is CASTDYNSNQPQHF. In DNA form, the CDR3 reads TGCGCCAGCACCGACTACAATAGCAATCAGCCCCAGCATTTT.

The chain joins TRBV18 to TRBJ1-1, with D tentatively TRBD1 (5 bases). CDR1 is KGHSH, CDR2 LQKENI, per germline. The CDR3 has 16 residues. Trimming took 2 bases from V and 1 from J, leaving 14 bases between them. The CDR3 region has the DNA TGTGCCAGCTCACCAGACCGCTTCAGGGCGAACACTGAAGCTTTCTTT. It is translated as CASSPDRFRANTEAFF.

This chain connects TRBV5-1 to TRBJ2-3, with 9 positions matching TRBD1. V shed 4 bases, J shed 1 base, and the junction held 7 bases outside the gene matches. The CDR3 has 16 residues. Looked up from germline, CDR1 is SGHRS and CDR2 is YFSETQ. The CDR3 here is CASSQLRQGGTDTQYF. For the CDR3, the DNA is TGCGCCAGCAGCCAACTGCGACAGGGGGGCACAGATACGCAGTATTTT.

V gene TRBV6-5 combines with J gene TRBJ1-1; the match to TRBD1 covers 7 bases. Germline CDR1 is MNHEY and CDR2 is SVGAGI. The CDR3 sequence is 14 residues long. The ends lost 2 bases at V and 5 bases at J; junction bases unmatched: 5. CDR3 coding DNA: TGTGCCAGCAGTTACACACAGGGGCGGACTGAAGCTTTCTTT. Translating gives CASSYTQGRTEAFF.

The CDR3 spells CASSYHLGGAYNEQFF. CDR3 in DNA: TGTGCCAGCAGCTACCACCTAGGGGGGGCTTACAATGAGCAGTTCTTC. This rearrangement joins TRBV7-2 to TRBJ2-1; D might be TRBD2 (7 bases). The CDR3 loop spans 16 amino acids. The V end was cut by 4 bases, the J end by 4 bases, with 17 bases between. The V gene's germline CDR1 is SGHTA and CDR2 FQGNSA.

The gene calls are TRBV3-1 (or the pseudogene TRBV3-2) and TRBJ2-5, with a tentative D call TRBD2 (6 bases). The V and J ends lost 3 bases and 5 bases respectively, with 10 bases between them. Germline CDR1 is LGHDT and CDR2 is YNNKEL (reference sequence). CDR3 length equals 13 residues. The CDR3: CASSHPGGETQYF. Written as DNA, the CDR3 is TGTGCCAGCAGCCACCCAGGAGGGGAGACCCAGTACTTC.

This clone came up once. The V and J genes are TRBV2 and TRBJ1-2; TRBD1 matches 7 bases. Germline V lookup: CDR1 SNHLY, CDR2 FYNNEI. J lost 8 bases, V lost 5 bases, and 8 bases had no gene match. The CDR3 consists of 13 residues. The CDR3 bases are TGTGCCAGCAGTCCGGGACAGCGTTTCGGCTACACCTTC. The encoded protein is CASSPGQRFGYTF.

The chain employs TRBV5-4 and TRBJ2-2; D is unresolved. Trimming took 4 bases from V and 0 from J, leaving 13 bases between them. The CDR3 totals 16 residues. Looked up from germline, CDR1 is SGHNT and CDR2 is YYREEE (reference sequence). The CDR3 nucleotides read TGTGCCAGCAGCCCGGGTCTGGTGTCGAACACCGGGGAGCTGTTTTTT. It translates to CASSPGLVSNTGELFF.

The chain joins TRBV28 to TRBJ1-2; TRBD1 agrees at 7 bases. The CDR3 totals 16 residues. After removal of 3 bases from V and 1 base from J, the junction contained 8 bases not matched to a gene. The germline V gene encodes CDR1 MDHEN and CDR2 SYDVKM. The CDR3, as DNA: TGTGCCAGCAGTTTGACAGGGACCCTCGGTAACTATGGCTACACCTTC. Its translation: CASSLTGTLGNYGYTF.

CDR3 DNA sequence: TGTGCCAGCCGAGCGGTAGCCAAAAACATTCAGTACTTC. Translated: CASRAVAKNIQYF. The V gene is TRBV7-9, the J gene TRBJ2-4, with TRBD2 as a possible D gene (5 bases). The V gene's germline CDR1 is SEHNR and CDR2 FQNEAQ (reference sequence). This CDR3 has 13 amino acids. Trimming pared 8 bases from V and 0 bases from J, leaving 8 bases between.

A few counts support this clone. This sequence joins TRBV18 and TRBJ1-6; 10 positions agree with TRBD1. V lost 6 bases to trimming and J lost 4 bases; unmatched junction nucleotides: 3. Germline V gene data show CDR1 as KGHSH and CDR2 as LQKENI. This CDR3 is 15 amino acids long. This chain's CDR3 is CASSPGQGYNSPLHF. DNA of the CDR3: TGTGCCAGCTCCCCGGGACAGGGGTATAATTCACCCCTCCACTTT. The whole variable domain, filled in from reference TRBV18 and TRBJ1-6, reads NAGVMQNPRHLVRRRGQEARLRCSPMKGHSHVYWYRQLPEEGLKFMVYLQKENIIDESGMPKERFSAEFPKEGPSILRIQQVVRGDSAAYFCASSPGQGYNSPLHFGNGTRLTVT.

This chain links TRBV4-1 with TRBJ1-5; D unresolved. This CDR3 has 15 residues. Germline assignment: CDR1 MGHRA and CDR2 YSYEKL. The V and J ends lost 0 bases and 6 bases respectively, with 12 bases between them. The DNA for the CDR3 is TGCGCCAGCAGCCAAGACTGGGAGTATGGTCAGCCCCAGCATTTT. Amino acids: CASSQDWEYGQPQHF.